This TCR beta chain came from a study of beta chain features in type 1 diabetes. At the level of the study: All samples together contributed 90 million to 130 million sorted cells for examination.

Trimming left V 6 bases short and J 8 bases short, with 11 bases between. The CDR3 has 12 residues. Per germline, CDR1 SEHNR and CDR2 FQNEAQ (reference sequence). This clone was seen a few times. Its antigen is unknown. TCRB transcripts that were expressed got sequenced, as all of the isolated RNA had been reverse transcribed. Data came from immunoSEQ multiplex PCR; TCRdb stores just in-frame clones and leaves some out. The table shows about 180,000 clones, with about 13% occurring only once. Study observations and caveats: cDNA sequencing could over-represent cells with high TCR expression.

The chain has TRBV7-9 and TRBJ1-5, with no clear D. The specimen sequenced was central memory CD4+ T cells from blood. The receptor's source is a young woman in good health. The CDR3 spells CASSHHSEPQHF. In DNA form, the CDR3 reads TGTGCCAGCAGTCACCATTCGGAGCCCCAGCATTTT.